This T cell receptor (beta chain) was retrieved from a study of blood T cell repertoires in COVID-19 (TCRdb year 2020). With regard to the full study: Samples covering the acute and convalescent phases of COVID-19 were provided by collaborators in the United States, Italy and Spain. The dataset comprised deeply sampled blood TCRbeta repertoires from subjects exposed to, actively infected with, or recovered from COVID-19. The material from the prospective study consisted of cDNA or gDNA derived from T cells, B-cell-depleted T cells, or PBMCs. A de-identified subject ID, COVID-19 status, age in years and sex were almost always included in the sample metadata. Where available, HLA class I and class II types were obtained from metadata supplied by the sample provider rather than from assay-based typing. The repertoires were released in a freely available public database meant as a resource for research on the immune response to SARS-CoV-2. The samples were drawn from the first 160 participants of the ongoing ImmuneRACE study and from 950 to 1,500 subjects provided by 6 global collaborators. General conclusions and limits of the study: The amount of clinical and demographic metadata varied by source and participant and was provided uncurated.

Whole blood was collected in K2EDTA tubes by collaborating institutions according to the institutions' own protocols. For TCRbeta analysis, collaborators shipped samples in one of three forms: frozen whole blood, isolated PBMCs, or DNA extracted from either of those sample types. About this clone itself: No cognate antigen has been identified for it. Per-nucleotide qualities are absent, and no much larger clonotype sits a single base away.

Relative to germline, V is missing 4 bases and J is missing 8 bases, with 11 bases of the junction outside any gene match. From its cysteine to its phenylalanine, the CDR3 spans 14 amino acids. Just CDR3 DNA is preserved here, 42 bases in frame from base 1. The CDR1 and CDR2 encoded by the germline V gene (reference sequence) are SGHNT and YYREEE. TCRbeta CDR3 regions were amplified from genomic DNA using the immunoSEQ Assay, a bias-controlled multiplex PCR. As for the authors' bioinformatics: The number of nucleated cells in each sample was estimated by amplification of reference gene primers within the assay. To quantify the absolute abundance of each unique TCRbeta CDR3 rearrangement, sequence reads were collapsed and filtered. For each sample, productive Simpson clonality was calculated as the square root of Simpson's diversity index across productive rearrangements. The source is immuneACCESS, and TCRdb retained only in-frame sequences with V and J called. Part of the clones is not carried over; for the studies checked, unresolved V genes explain less than half of this, and the remainder is unexplained. That table gives V, J and clone size, and the DNA gave D and trimming. Here the sample has tens of thousands of clones; 70% to 90% occur a single time. The ten largest clones add up to about 1.5% of the sample.

The chain employs TRBV5-4 and TRBJ1-2; 7 junctional bases match TRBD1. This sequence was found in a man aged 60 to 75 with acute or convalescent COVID-19. The sequencing input was peripheral blood. The DNA is as follows: TGTGCCAGCAGCATCCTTCCAGGGGGAGTGGGCTACACCTTC. Its translation reads: CASSILPGGVGYTF.